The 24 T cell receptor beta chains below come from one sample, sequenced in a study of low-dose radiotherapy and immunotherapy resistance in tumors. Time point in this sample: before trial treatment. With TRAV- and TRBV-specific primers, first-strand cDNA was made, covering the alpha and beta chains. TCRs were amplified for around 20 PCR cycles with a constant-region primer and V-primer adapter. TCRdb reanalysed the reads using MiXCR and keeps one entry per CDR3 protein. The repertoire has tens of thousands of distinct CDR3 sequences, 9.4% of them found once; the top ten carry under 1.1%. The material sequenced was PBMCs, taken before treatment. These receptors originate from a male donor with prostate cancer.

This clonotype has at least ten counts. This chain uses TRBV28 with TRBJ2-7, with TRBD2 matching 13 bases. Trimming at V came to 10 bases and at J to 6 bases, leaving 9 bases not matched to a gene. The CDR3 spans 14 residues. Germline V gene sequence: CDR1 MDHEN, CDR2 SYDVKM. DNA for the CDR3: TGTGCCATCAAAACCGGGACTAGCGGGGTCGAGCAGTACTTC. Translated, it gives CAIKTGTSGVEQYF.

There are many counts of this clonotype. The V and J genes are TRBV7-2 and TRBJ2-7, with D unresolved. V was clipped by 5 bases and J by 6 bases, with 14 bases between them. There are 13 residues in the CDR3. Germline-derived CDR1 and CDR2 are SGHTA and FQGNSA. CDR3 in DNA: TGTGCCAGCAGCCCCGGCCTATCGATCGAGCAGTACTTC. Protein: CASSPGLSIEQYF.

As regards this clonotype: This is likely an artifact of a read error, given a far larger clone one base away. The chain's CDR3 is CASSGGDGSSYNEQYF. DNA of the CDR3: TGTGCCAGCAGCGGGGGGGACGGAAGCTCCTACAATGAGCAGTACTTC. The chain is built from TRBV13 and TRBJ2-5; the match to TRBD2 covers 7 bases. J was trimmed by 11 bases and V by 5 bases; bases with no gene match: 20. The CDR3 sequence is 16 residues long. Germline assignment: CDR1 PRHDT and CDR2 FYEKMQ (reference sequence).

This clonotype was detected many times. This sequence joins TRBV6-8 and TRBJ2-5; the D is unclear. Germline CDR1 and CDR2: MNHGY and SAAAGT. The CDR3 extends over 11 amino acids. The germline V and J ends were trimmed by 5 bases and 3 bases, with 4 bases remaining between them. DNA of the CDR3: TGTGCCAGCAGTGCCGAAGAGACCCAGTACTTC. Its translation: CASSAEETQYF.

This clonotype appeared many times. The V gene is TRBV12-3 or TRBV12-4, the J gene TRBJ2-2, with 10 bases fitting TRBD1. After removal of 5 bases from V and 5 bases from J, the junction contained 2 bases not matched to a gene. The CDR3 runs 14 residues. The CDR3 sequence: CASSPGQGTGELFF. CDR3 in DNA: TGTGCCAGCAGTCCGGGACAGGGGACCGGGGAGCTGTTTTTT.

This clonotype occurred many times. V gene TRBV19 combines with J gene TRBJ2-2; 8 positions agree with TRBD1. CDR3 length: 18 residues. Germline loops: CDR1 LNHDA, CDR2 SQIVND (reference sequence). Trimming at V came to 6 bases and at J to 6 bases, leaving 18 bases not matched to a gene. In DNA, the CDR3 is TGTGCCAGTAGAAACCGGACAGGGCTTCGTCACCAGCCCGGGGAGCTGTTTTTT. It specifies CASRNRTGLRHQPGELFF.

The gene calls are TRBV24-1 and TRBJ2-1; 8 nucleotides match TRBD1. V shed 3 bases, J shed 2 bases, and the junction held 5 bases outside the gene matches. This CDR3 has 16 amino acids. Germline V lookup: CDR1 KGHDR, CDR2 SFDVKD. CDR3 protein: CATSDIPRGPYNEQFF. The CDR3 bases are TGTGCCACCAGTGATATACCCAGGGGGCCCTACAATGAGCAGTTCTTC.

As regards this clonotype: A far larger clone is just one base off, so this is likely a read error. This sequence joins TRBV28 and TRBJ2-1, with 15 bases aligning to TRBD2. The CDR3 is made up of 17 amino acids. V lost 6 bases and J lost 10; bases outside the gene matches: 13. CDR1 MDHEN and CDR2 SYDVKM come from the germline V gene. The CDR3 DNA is TGTGCCAGCAGCACAGCGGGACTAGCGGGAGGTTCCTACGAGCAGTTCTTC. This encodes CASSTAGLAGGSYEQFF.

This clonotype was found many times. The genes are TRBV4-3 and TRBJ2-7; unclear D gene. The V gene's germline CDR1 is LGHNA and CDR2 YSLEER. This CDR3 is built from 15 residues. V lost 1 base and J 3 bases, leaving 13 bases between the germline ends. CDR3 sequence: CASSQGYTVGYEQYF. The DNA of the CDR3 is TGCGCCAGCAGCCAAGGCTACACAGTGGGCTACGAGCAGTACTTC.

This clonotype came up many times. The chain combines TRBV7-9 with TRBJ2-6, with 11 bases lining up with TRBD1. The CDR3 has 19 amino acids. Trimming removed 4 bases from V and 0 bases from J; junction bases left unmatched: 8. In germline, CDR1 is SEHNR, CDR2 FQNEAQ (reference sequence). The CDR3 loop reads CASSSPVGTGGSGANVLTF. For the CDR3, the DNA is TGTGCCAGCAGCTCCCCAGTCGGGACAGGGGGCTCTGGGGCCAACGTCCTGACTTTC.

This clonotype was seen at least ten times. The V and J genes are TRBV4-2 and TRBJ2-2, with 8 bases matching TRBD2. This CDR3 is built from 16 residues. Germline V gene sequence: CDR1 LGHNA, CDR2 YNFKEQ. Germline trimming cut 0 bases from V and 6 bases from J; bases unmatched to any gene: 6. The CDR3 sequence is CASSQDVSGNAGELFF. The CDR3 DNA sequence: TGTGCCAGCAGCCAAGATGTTAGCGGGAATGCCGGGGAGCTGTTTTTT.

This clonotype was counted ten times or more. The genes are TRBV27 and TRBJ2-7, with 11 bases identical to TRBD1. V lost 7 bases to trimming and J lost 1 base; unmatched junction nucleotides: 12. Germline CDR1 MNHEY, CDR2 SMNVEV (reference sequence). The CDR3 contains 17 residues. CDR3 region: CASTRHGGQGDSYEQYF. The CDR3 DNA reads TGTGCCAGCACCCGACATGGGGGACAGGGGGATTCCTACGAGCAGTACTTC.

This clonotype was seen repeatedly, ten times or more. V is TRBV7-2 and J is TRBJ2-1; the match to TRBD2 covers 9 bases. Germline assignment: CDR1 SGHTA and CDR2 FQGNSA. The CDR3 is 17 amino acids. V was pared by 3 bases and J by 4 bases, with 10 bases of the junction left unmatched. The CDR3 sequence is CASSLAFAAGGYNEQFF. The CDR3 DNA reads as TGTGCCAGCAGCTTGGCCTTCGCAGCGGGAGGTTACAATGAGCAGTTCTTC.

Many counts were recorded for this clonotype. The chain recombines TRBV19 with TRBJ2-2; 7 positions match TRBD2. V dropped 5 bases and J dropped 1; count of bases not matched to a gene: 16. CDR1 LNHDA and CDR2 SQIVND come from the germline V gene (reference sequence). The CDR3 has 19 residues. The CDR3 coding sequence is TGTGCCAGTAGTCTACGTGGGGGAGGGGTTTTAAGGAACACCGGGGAGCTGTTTTTT. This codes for CASSLRGGGVLRNTGELFF.

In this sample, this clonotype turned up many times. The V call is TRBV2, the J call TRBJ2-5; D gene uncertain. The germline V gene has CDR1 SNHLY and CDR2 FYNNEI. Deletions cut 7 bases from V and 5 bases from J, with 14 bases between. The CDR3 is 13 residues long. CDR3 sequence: CASKDSGVETQYF. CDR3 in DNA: TGTGCCAGCAAGGATAGTGGGGTGGAGACCCAGTACTTC. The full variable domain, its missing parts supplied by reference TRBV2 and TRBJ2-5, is EPEVTQTPSHQVTQMGQEVILRCVPISNHLYFYWYRQILGQKVEFLVSFYNNEISEKSEIFDDQFSVERPDGSNFTLKIRSTKLEDSAMYFCASKDSGVETQYFGPGTRLLVL.

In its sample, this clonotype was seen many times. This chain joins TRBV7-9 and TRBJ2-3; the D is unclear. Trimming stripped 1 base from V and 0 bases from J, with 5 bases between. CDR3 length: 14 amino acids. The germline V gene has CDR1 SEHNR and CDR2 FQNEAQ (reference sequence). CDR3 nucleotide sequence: TGTGCCAGCAGCTTAGAACGGAGCACAGATACGCAGTATTTT. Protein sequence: CASSLERSTDTQYF.

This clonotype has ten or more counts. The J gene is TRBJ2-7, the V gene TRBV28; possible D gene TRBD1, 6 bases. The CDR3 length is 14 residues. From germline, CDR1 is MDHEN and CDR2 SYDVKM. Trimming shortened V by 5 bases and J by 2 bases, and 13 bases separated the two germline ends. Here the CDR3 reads CASSVTGPAYEQYF. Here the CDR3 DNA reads TGTGCCAGCAGTGTGACAGGACCGGCCTACGAGCAGTACTTC. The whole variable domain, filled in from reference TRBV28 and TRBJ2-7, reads DVKVTQSSRYLVKRTGEKVFLECVQDMDHENMFWYRQDPGLGLRLIYFSYDVKMKEKGDIPEGYSVSREKKERFSLILESASTNQTSMYLCASSVTGPAYEQYFGPGTRLTVT.

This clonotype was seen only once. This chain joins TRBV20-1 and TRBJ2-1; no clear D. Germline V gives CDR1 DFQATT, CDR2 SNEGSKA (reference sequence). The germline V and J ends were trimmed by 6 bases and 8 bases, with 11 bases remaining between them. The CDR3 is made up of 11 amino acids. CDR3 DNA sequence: TGCAGTGCCCCTGAACAGTATGAGCAGTTCTTC. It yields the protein CSAPEQYEQFF.

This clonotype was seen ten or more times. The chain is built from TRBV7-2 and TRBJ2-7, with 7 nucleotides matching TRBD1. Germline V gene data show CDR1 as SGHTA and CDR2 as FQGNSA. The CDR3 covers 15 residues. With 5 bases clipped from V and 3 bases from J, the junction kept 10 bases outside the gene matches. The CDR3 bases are TGTGCCAGCAGCCGTACGGACAGGCTTTACTACGAGCAGTACTTC. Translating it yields CASSRTDRLYYEQYF.

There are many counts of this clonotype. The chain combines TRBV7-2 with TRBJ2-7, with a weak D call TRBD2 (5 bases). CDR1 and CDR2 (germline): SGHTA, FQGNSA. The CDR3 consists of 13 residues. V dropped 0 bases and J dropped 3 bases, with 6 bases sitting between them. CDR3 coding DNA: TGTGCCAGCAGCTTAGCCCGGGGCTACGAGCAGTACTTC. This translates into CASSLARGYEQYF.

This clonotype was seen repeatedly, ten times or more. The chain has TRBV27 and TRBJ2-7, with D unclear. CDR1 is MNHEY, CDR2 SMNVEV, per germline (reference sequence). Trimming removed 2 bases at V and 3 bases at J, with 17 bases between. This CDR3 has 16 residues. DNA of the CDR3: TGTGCCAGCAGTTTAATTAATCCCGGACGGAGCTACGAGCAGTACTTC. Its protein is CASSLINPGRSYEQYF.

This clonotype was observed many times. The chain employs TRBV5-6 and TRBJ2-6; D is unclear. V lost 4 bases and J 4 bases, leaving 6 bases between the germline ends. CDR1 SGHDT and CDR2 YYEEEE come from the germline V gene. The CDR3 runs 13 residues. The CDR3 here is CASSRLGANVLTF. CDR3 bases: TGTGCCAGCAGCCGATTGGGGGCCAACGTCCTGACTTTC.

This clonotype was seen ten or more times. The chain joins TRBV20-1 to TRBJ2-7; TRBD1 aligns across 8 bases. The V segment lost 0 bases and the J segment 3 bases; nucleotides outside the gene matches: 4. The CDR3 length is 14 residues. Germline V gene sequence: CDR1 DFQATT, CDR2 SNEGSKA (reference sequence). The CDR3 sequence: CSARDQGTGYEQYF. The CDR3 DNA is TGCAGTGCTAGAGATCAGGGGACAGGCTACGAGCAGTACTTC.

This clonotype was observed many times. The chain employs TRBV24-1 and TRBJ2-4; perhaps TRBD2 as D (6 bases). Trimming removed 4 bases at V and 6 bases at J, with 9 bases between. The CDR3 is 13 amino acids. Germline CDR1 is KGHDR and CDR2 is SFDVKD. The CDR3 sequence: CATSEVGGNIQYF. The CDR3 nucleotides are TGTGCCACCAGTGAAGTGGGAGGAAACATTCAGTACTTC.